The 31 T cell receptor beta chains reported below all come from one sample, sequenced in a study of OX40 agonist ivuxolimab in advanced cancers. This table comes from immunoSEQ multiplex PCR, and its TCRdb copy is limited to in-frame clones, with some not included. The sample records about 17,000 clones, around 70% being singletons. The sequences come from CD4+ or CD8+ T cells sorted from blood, collected in a trial of the OX40 agonist ivuxolimab. The receptors originated from an adult with an advanced solid tumor such as melanoma, head and neck, liver or kidney cancer.

This chain connects TRBV7-8 to TRBJ1-1; no reliable D call. The CDR3 sequence is 14 residues long. Germline V gene sequence: CDR1 SGHVS, CDR2 FQNEAQ. V lost 0 bases and J lost 2, with 7 bases in between. The CDR3 nucleotides are TGTGCCAGCAGCTTAGCTGGGTTAAACACTGAAGCTTTCTTT. Encoded protein: CASSLAGLNTEAFF.

The chain uses TRBV5-4 and TRBJ2-1, with D unresolved. Germline-derived CDR1 and CDR2 are SGHNT and YYREEE (reference sequence). This CDR3 is built from 15 residues. V lost 0 bases and J lost 2, with 9 bases in between. The CDR3: CASSLGTDPYNEQFF. CDR3 sequence (DNA): TGTGCCAGCAGCTTGGGGACCGATCCCTACAATGAGCAGTTCTTC.

This clone was seen once. CDR3 protein: CASSPTGEYTDTQYF. DNA of the CDR3: TGTGCCAGCTCACCTACGGGGGAGTACACAGATACGCAGTATTTT. This chain uses TRBV18 with TRBJ2-3, with D perhaps matching TRBD2 (6 bases). This CDR3 contains 15 residues. V lost 3 bases, J lost 2 bases, and 12 bases lay in between. Per the germline V gene, CDR1 is KGHSH and CDR2 is LQKENI.

A note on this clone: Possible read error: a much larger clone is one base away. The chain uses TRBV5-1 and TRBJ2-1; tentative D call: TRBD2 (5 bases). V was pared by 9 bases and J by 5 bases, with 12 bases between. Germline assignment: CDR1 SGHRS and CDR2 YFSETQ. The CDR3 runs to 12 residues. In DNA, the CDR3 is TGCGCCAACAACGACTACGACAATGAGCAGTTCTTC. Protein sequence: CANNDYDNEQFF.

The chain carries TRBV6-1 and TRBJ2-7; D perhaps matches TRBD1 (5 bases). This CDR3 has 13 residues. The germline V and J ends were trimmed by 11 bases and 1 base, with 15 bases remaining between them. Per germline, CDR1 MNHNS and CDR2 SASEGT. CDR3 DNA: TGTGCCGGCACAATAAGGGGTTCCTACGAGCAGTACTTC. Residues: CAGTIRGSYEQYF.

This clone occurred a few times. The rearrangement joins TRBV28 to TRBJ2-1, with a weak D call TRBD1 (6 bases). Between the trimmed V and J ends, which lost 3 bases and 0 bases, there was a span of 24 bases. The germline CDR1 and CDR2 sequences are MDHEN and SYDVKM. This CDR3 is 20 amino acids long. In nucleotides, the CDR3 is TGTGCCAGCAGTTTCCCGAACCGGGACAAGGGAAAAAGCTCCTACAATGAGCAGTTCTTC. Translated: CASSFPNRDKGKSSYNEQFF.

This chain links TRBV7-6 with TRBJ2-3, with 9 bases matching TRBD2. Losses at the gene ends were 5 bases for V and 2 bases for J; bases not matched to a gene: 8. The CDR3 runs 16 residues. Germline-derived CDR1 and CDR2 are SGHVS and FNYEAQ. The CDR3 DNA is TGTGCCAGCAGCGAGATAGCGGGAGAGTACACAGATACGCAGTATTTT. Encoded protein: CASSEIAGEYTDTQYF.

This clone has only one observation. The chain joins TRBV6-5 to TRBJ1-2; no reliable D call. Germline-derived CDR1 and CDR2 are MNHEY and SVGAGI. V lost 2 bases and J lost 5, with 9 bases in between. CDR3 length: 13 amino acids. CDR3 amino acids: CASSYEGSYGYTF. In DNA, the CDR3 is TGTGCCAGCAGTTACGAGGGATCTTATGGCTACACCTTC.

The chain combines TRBV11-2 with TRBJ2-5; 8 bases match TRBD2. The J call could be wrong; TRBJ2-7 is a better fit for the DNA end. CDR1 is SGHAT and CDR2 is FQNNGV in the germline V gene. The CDR3 is 14 residues long. CDR3: CASSFVAGSYEQYF. CDR3 nucleotide sequence: TGTGCCAGCAGCTTCGTAGCGGGGTCCTACGAGCAGTACTTC.

This chain links TRBV6-5 with TRBJ2-2; D is ambiguous. Per germline, CDR1 MNHEY and CDR2 SVGAGI. V dropped 5 bases and J dropped 2 bases, with 12 bases sitting between them. The CDR3 runs to 15 residues. The CDR3 reads CASSHSWGNTGELFF. CDR3 DNA sequence: TGTGCCAGCAGTCATAGCTGGGGAAACACCGGGGAGCTGTTTTTT.

This chain connects TRBV4-2 to TRBJ2-6, with 7 bases lining up with TRBD2. The CDR3 runs 16 residues. The trim removed 5 bases at V and 2 bases at J, leaving 6 bases unmatched. The germline V gene has CDR1 LGHNA and CDR2 YNFKEQ. CDR3 region: CASSAGRQAGANVLTF. The CDR3 nucleotides are TGTGCCAGCAGCGCCGGGAGGCAGGCTGGGGCCAACGTCCTGACTTTC.

This chain joins TRBV6-5 and TRBJ2-3, with D possibly TRBD1 on 5 matching bases. This CDR3 spans 13 amino acids. Trimming removed 6 bases from V and 9 bases from J, with 16 bases in between. CDR1 is MNHEY, CDR2 SVGAGI, per germline. DNA of the CDR3: TGTGCCAGCAGCCCCAGTGGGGCGGAAACGCAGTATTTT. Its translation is CASSPSGAETQYF.

This chain joins TRBV14 and TRBJ1-1; perhaps TRBD1 as D (5 bases). The V gene lost 4 bases and the J gene lost 8 bases, with 17 bases spanning the gap. The CDR3 spans 14 residues. Germline V gene sequence: CDR1 SGHDN, CDR2 FVKESK. The CDR3 protein is CASSLRGLGLEAFF. DNA of the CDR3: TGTGCCAGCAGCCTGAGGGGCCTCGGTCTCGAAGCTTTCTTT.

V and J are TRBV7-9 and TRBJ2-5, with 13 bases that match TRBD2. V lost 5 bases and J lost 3; bases outside the gene matches: 6. This CDR3 is 16 amino acids long. Germline CDR1 reads SEHNR; CDR2 reads FQNEAQ (reference sequence). The CDR3 region has the DNA TGTGCCAGCAGCCGTTCGGGACTAGCGGGAAAAGAGACCCAGTACTTC. Translation: CASSRSGLAGKETQYF.

This chain connects TRBV19 to TRBJ2-3; 13 bases line up with TRBD2. This CDR3 has 16 residues. The junction had 9 bases not matched to a gene; V was cut back by 7 bases and J by 5 bases. Germline V gene lookup returns CDR1 LNHDA and CDR2 SQIVND (reference sequence). CDR3 protein: CASTGTSGISQDTQYF. CDR3 nucleotides: TGTGCCAGTACCGGGACTAGCGGGATATCTCAAGATACGCAGTATTTT.

The chain has TRBV28 and TRBJ2-3; 8 bases map to TRBD2. Trimming at V came to 2 bases and at J to 4 bases, leaving 11 bases not matched to a gene. CDR3 size: 17 residues. In germline, CDR1 is MDHEN, CDR2 SYDVKM. The CDR3 nucleotides are TGTGCCAGCAGTTTACAGCGGGAGCAATTCTCGGCAGATACGCAGTATTTT. Translated, it gives CASSLQREQFSADTQYF.

The chain recombines TRBV11-2 with TRBJ2-7; D not certain. The ends were cut back, 2 bases at V and 3 bases at J, with 2 bases in the middle. The CDR3 loop spans 11 amino acids. Germline V gene sequence: CDR1 SGHAT, CDR2 FQNNGV. DNA of the CDR3: TGTGCCAGCAGCTTAAACTACGAGCAGTACTTC. Translated: CASSLNYEQYF.

The sample holds one count of this clone. This rearrangement joins TRBV6-6 to TRBJ2-7; 10 bases match TRBD1. The V gene's germline CDR1 is MNHNY and CDR2 SVGAGI (reference sequence). The CDR3 runs 14 residues. V lost 6 bases and J lost 6; bases outside the gene matches: 8. Here the CDR3 DNA reads TGTGCCAGCAGATCGGGACAGGGGTTCACCGAGCAGTACTTC. Protein sequence: CASRSGQGFTEQYF.

The rearrangement links TRBV7-9 to TRBJ2-7; 9 nucleotides agree with TRBD1. V dropped 4 bases and J dropped 4; count of bases not matched to a gene: 11. The CDR3 runs to 16 residues. The germline CDR1 and CDR2 sequences are SEHNR and FQNEAQ (reference sequence). This chain's CDR3 is CASSSGTGSHQYEQYF. DNA of the CDR3: TGTGCCAGCAGCTCCGGGACAGGGAGCCACCAATACGAGCAGTACTTC.

In this sample, this clone turned up a few times. The genes are TRBV2 and TRBJ2-1; 10 nucleotides agree with TRBD2. The V segment lost 0 bases and the J segment 6 bases; nucleotides outside the gene matches: 5. CDR3 length: 16 residues. CDR1 and CDR2 from the germline V gene are SNHLY and FYNNEI. CDR3 sequence (DNA): TGTGCCAGCAGTGAAGCGCAACTAGCGGGAAGCAATGAGCAGTTCTTC. This encodes CASSEAQLAGSNEQFF.

This chain connects TRBV30 to TRBJ1-1, with D hard to call. The V end was cut by 2 bases, the J end by 1 base, with 17 bases between. CDR1 and CDR2 (germline): GTSNPN, SVGIG (reference sequence). CDR3 length: 16 residues. This chain's CDR3 is CAWSTPTGRSNTEAFF. CDR3 nucleotide sequence: TGTGCCTGGAGTACCCCCACCGGACGGTCGAACACTGAAGCTTTCTTT.

With respect to this clone: Other DNA variants within this sample encode the same CDR3. V and J are TRBV6-1 and TRBJ2-7, with 7 bases identical to TRBD1. V lost 4 bases and J lost 3; bases outside the gene matches: 6. The V gene's germline CDR1 is MNHNS and CDR2 SASEGT. The CDR3 covers 14 residues. CDR3 sequence reads: CASSGRGQNYEQYF. The CDR3 DNA is TGTGCCAGCAGTGGCCGGGGACAGAACTACGAGCAGTACTTC.

The V gene is TRBV19, the J gene TRBJ2-1, with 7 nucleotides matching TRBD1. The germline V gene encodes CDR1 LNHDA and CDR2 SQIVND (reference sequence). CDR3 length equals 12 residues. Trimming cost V 10 bases and J 9 bases; bases outside gene matches: 9. CDR3 sequence (DNA): TGTGCCACCCAGACAGGGAAGGGTGAGCAGTTCTTC. This gives the protein CATQTGKGEQFF.

This clone was observed a handful of times. The chain links TRBV6-5 to TRBJ1-2, with D unclear. The CDR3 is made up of 14 amino acids. Trimming took off 5 bases at V and 7 bases at J, with 17 bases between the two ends. Per germline, CDR1 MNHEY and CDR2 SVGAGI. CDR3 coding DNA: TGTGCCAGCAGTGAAGACCGAAAAACAAGTGGCTACACCTTC. It is translated as CASSEDRKTSGYTF.

This clone is a singleton in its sample. The V call is TRBV6-5, the J call TRBJ2-7, with 8 bases that match TRBD1. Germline CDR1 reads MNHEY; CDR2 reads SVGAGI. This CDR3 spans 15 amino acids. V shed 5 bases and J 4 bases; nucleotides not matched to a gene: 10. The chain's CDR3 is CASSPRDRPPYEQYF. In DNA form, the CDR3 reads TGTGCCAGCAGTCCCCGGGACAGGCCCCCTTACGAGCAGTACTTC.

The chain links TRBV7-9 to TRBJ1-1; weak D call: TRBD1 (5 bases). Trimming removed 2 bases from V and 3 bases from J, with 13 bases in between. The CDR3 spans 15 residues. Germline values: CDR1 SEHNR, CDR2 FQNEAQ (reference sequence). CDR3 nucleotide sequence: TGTGCCAGCAGCTTATCAACCCGGGGGGACACTGAAGCTTTCTTT. Translated, it gives CASSLSTRGDTEAFF. The full variable domain, rest sourced from reference TRBV7-9 and TRBJ1-1, is DTGVSQNPRHKITKRGQNVTFRCDPISEHNRLYWYRQTLGQGPEFLTYFQNEAQLEKSRLLSDRFSAERPKGSFSTLEIQRTEQGDSAMYLCASSLSTRGDTEAFFGQGTRLTVV.

V and J are TRBV7-6 and TRBJ1-4, with a tentative D call TRBD1 (5 bases). The V gene lost 1 base and the J gene lost 4 bases, with 13 bases spanning the gap. The V gene's germline CDR1 is SGHVS and CDR2 FNYEAQ. CDR3 length: 16 amino acids. The CDR3 region is CASSLESRGRNEKLFF. CDR3 bases: TGTGCCAGCAGCTTAGAGTCCCGGGGACGTAATGAAAAACTGTTTTTT.

The V gene is TRBV5-6, the J gene TRBJ2-2, with a possible D match to TRBD1 (7 bases). The germline CDR1 and CDR2 sequences are SGHDT and YYEEEE. The CDR3 has 16 amino acids. V lost 0 bases to trimming and J lost 5 bases, with 14 bases between them. CDR3: CASSLEARGRTGELFF. In DNA, the CDR3 is TGTGCCAGCAGCTTGGAGGCCAGGGGGAGGACCGGGGAGCTGTTTTTT.

This clone was seen more than once but under ten times. The V gene is TRBV7-2, the J gene TRBJ2-1; D perhaps matches TRBD2 (5 bases). The germline V and J ends were trimmed by 1 base and 2 bases, with 12 bases remaining between them. The CDR3 extends over 16 amino acids. Germline-derived CDR1 and CDR2 are SGHTA and FQGNSA. CDR3 nucleotides: TGTGCCAGCAGCTTAGTTTTAGGAGGCCCCTACAATGAGCAGTTCTTC. Its translation is CASSLVLGGPYNEQFF.

The J gene is TRBJ2-1, the V gene TRBV9, with no clear D. Trimming cost V 1 base and J 6 bases, with 2 bases left between them. CDR3 length equals 11 residues. CDR1 is SGDLS and CDR2 is YYNGEE in the germline V gene. DNA for the CDR3: TGTGCCAGCAGCGTATTCAATGAGCAGTTCTTC. Amino acid sequence: CASSVFNEQFF.

The chain employs TRBV7-6 and TRBJ2-5; a weak D match, TRBD1 (6 bases). The CDR3 extends over 14 amino acids. Trimming took 6 bases from V and 3 from J, leaving 14 bases between them. Germline assignment: CDR1 SGHVS and CDR2 FNYEAQ. As DNA, the CDR3 is TGTGCCAGCAGGTCCGACAGGCGGAAAGAGACCCAGTACTTC. Protein sequence: CASRSDRRKETQYF.